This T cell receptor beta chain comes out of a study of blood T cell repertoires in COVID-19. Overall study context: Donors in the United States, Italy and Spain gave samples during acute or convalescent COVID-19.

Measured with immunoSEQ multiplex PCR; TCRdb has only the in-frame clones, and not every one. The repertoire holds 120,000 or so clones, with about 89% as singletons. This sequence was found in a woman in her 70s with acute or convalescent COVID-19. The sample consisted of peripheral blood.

In DNA form, the CDR3 reads TGTGCCATCGGACAGGAAAATTATGGCTACACCTTC. Its translation: CAIGQENYGYTF. This sequence joins TRBV10-3 and TRBJ1-2, with TRBD1 identical over 7 bases. Germline V gene lookup returns CDR1 ENHRY and CDR2 SYGVKD. Trimming took 8 bases from V and 5 from J; bases not matched to a gene: 5. The CDR3 loop spans 12 amino acids.